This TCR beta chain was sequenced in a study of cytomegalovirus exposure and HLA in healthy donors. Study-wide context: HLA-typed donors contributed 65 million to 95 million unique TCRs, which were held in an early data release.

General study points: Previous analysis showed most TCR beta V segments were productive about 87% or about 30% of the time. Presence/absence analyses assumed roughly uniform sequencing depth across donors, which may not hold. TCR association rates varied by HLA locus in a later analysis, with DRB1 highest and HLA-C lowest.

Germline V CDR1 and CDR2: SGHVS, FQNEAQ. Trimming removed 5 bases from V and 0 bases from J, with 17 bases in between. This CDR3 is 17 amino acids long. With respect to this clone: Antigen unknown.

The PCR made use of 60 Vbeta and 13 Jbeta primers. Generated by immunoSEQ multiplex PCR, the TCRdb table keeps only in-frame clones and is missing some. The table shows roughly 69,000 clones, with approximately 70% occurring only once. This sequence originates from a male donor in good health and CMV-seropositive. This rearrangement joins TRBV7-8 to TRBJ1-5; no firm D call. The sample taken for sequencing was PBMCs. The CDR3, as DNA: TGTGCCAGCAGCCCTGTCCTACCTTCCAATAGCAATCAGCCCCAGCATTTT. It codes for CASSPVLPSNSNQPQHF.